The 18 T cell receptor beta chains below were found in one sample sequenced in a study of human T cells and chemical hapten exposure. Time point here: patch test 3, about 24 weeks after DPC sensitization. Sample treatment: therapeutic diphenylcyclopropenone sensitization with weekly scalp DPC. TCRdb re-called the RACE reads with MiXCR, one entry per CDR3 protein. The sample has 150,000 to 200,000 distinct CDR3 sequences, 28% seen once. This material consisted of whole blood, taken in connection with sensitization to the hapten diphenylcyclopropenone (DPC). All receptors come from a woman aged 18-29 years with alopecia areata. Some clones in this sample may be carry-over from other donors' samples.

Concerning this clonotype itself: The DNA is omitted, as the CDR3 cannot be located on it reliably, and the CDR3 follows TCRdb's listing. The V and J genes are TRBV7-9 and TRBJ2-6; the table's D call, TRBD1, was not checked against the DNA. Inclusive of both ends, the CDR3 amounts to 18 amino acids. The V gene's germline CDR1 is SEHNR and CDR2 FQNEAQ (reference sequence). The CDR3 protein is CASSLIRFGGLGANVLTF.

The CDR3 sequence: CASRTGEWGNTIYF. As DNA, the CDR3 is TGTGCCAGCAGAACAGGGGAGTGGGGAAACACCATATATTTT. The chain joins TRBV25-1 to TRBJ1-3; 7 bases agree with TRBD1. In germline, CDR1 is MGHDK, CDR2 SYGVNS. This CDR3 contains 14 residues. The ends lost 6 bases at V and 4 bases at J; junction bases unmatched: 6.

This clonotype was recorded at least ten times. The CDR3 sequence: CSVLGGTNYGYTF. CDR3 DNA sequence: TGCAGCGTTCTAGGGGGCACTAACTATGGCTACACCTTC. The chain joins TRBV29-1 to TRBJ1-2; TRBD1 matches at 7 bases. This CDR3 spans 13 amino acids. The junction had 3 bases not matched to a gene; V was cut back by 5 bases and J by 0 bases. Per the germline V gene, CDR1 is SQVTM and CDR2 is ANQGSEA. The whole variable domain, remainder taken from reference TRBV29-1 and TRBJ1-2, is SAVISQKPSRDICQRGTSLTIQCQVDSQVTMMFWYRQQPGQSLTLIATANQGSEATYESGFVIDKFPISRPNLTFSTLTVSNMSPEDSSIYLCSVLGGTNYGYTFGSGTRLTVV.

The sample holds many counts of this clonotype. CDR3 coding DNA: TGCAGCGTCACGGGCCAGGGACTTTACGAGCAGTACTTC. Encoded protein: CSVTGQGLYEQYF. The V and J genes are TRBV29-1 and TRBJ2-7; tentative D call: TRBD2 (6 bases). This CDR3 contains 13 residues. Germline V gene data show CDR1 as SQVTM and CDR2 as ANQGSEA. The V end was cut by 6 bases, the J end by 4 bases, with 16 bases between.

In its sample, this clonotype was seen once. This chain links TRBV27 with TRBJ2-2; 13 bases are a match to TRBD2. The germline V gene has CDR1 MNHEY and CDR2 SMNVEV (reference sequence). The CDR3 contains 16 residues. The V and J ends lost 6 bases and 7 bases, in that order; junction bases with no gene match: 8. The CDR3 DNA reads as TGTGCCAGCAGCCGGACTAGCGGGAGAATGGGCGGGGAGCTGTTTTTT. Translating gives CASSRTSGRMGGELFF.

The CDR3 region is CSVARTGPRYEQYF. The CDR3 DNA reads as TGCAGCGTCGCCCGGACAGGGCCTCGCTACGAGCAGTACTTC. The V call is TRBV29-1, the J call TRBJ2-7, with 8 nucleotides matching TRBD1. Germline V lookup: CDR1 SQVTM, CDR2 ANQGSEA. The CDR3 consists of 14 residues. V trimming: 6 bases; J trimming: 3 bases; junction bases outside the gene matches: 10.

The gene calls are TRBV19 and TRBJ1-4, with TRBD1 matching over 8 bases. The CDR3 has 14 amino acids. V lost 3 bases, J lost 8 bases, and 5 bases stayed unmatched. CDR1 and CDR2 (germline): LNHDA, SQIVND (reference sequence). The DNA of the CDR3 is TGTGCCAGTAGTATCCCAGGGGGCGGCGAAAAACTGTTTTTT. Its protein product is CASSIPGGGEKLFF.

The V gene is TRBV7-9, the J gene TRBJ1-1; D is perhaps TRBD1 (5 bases). Germline-derived CDR1 and CDR2 are SEHNR and FQNEAQ (reference sequence). V dropped 5 bases and J dropped 4 bases, with 14 bases sitting between them. The CDR3 runs to 14 residues. CDR3 sequence: CASSPQTVRTEAFF. CDR3 bases: TGTGCCAGCAGCCCCCAGACAGTACGCACTGAAGCTTTCTTT.

The CDR3 is CASSEIVYTDTQYF. The CDR3 DNA follows: TGTGCCAGCAGTGAAATAGTCTACACAGATACGCAGTATTTT. The genes are TRBV2 and TRBJ2-3; no clear D. The CDR3 runs 14 residues. Trimming took off 2 bases at V and 2 bases at J, with 8 bases between the two ends. Germline CDR1 SNHLY, CDR2 FYNNEI.

There are a few counts of this clonotype. V gene TRBV4-2 combines with J gene TRBJ2-7, with unresolved D. The V gene lost 0 bases and the J gene lost 0 bases, with 3 bases spanning the gap. Per germline, CDR1 LGHNA and CDR2 YNFKEQ. The length of the CDR3 is 13 residues. The CDR3 region is CASSQESSYEQYF. CDR3 DNA: TGTGCCAGCAGCCAAGAAAGCTCCTACGAGCAGTACTTC.

This clonotype was detected only a few times. The V gene is TRBV29-1, the J gene TRBJ1-1, with D unclear. The ends were cut back, 6 bases at V and 3 bases at J, with 11 bases in the middle. The germline gives CDR1 SQVTM, CDR2 ANQGSEA. This CDR3 contains 12 residues. DNA of the CDR3: TGCAGCGTGAACCGGGGTTACACTGAAGCTTTCTTT. This gives the protein CSVNRGYTEAFF.

This chain joins TRBV18 and TRBJ1-6; TRBD1 agrees at 8 bases. V trimming: 2 bases; J trimming: 7 bases; junction bases outside the gene matches: 4. Looked up from germline, CDR1 is KGHSH and CDR2 is LQKENI. The CDR3 covers 15 residues. CDR3 bases: TGTGCCAGCTCACCAAGACAGGGGCTGAATTCACCCCTCCACTTT. Protein: CASSPRQGLNSPLHF.

There are a few counts of this clonotype. J is TRBJ2-7 and V is TRBV4-3; D remains unclear. Deletions cut 4 bases from V and 0 bases from J, with 13 bases between. Per germline, CDR1 LGHNA and CDR2 YSLEER. This CDR3 has 15 residues. The CDR3 nucleotides are TGCGCCAGCAGCCGCAGTAGACAAAGCTCCTACGAGCAGTACTTC. Protein: CASSRSRQSSYEQYF.

The chain has TRBV5-6 and TRBJ1-1, with a weak D call TRBD1 (6 bases). This CDR3 is 15 amino acids long. The V gene lost 2 bases and the J gene lost 6 bases, with 17 bases spanning the gap. CDR1 and CDR2 (germline): SGHDT, YYEEEE. The CDR3 here is CASSLRGARGSEAFF. The CDR3, as DNA: TGTGCCAGCAGCTTACGGGGGGCGAGAGGCTCTGAAGCTTTCTTT.

This clonotype showed up just a few times. This chain joins TRBV6-2 or TRBV6-3 and TRBJ2-7; 7 bases fit TRBD1. V was clipped by 5 bases and J by 2 bases; unmatched bases: 9. CDR3 length: 15 residues. The V gene's germline CDR1 is MNHEY and CDR2 SVGEGT. In DNA, the CDR3 is TGTGCCAGCAGTGGCGCAGGGGGACGGACCTACGAGCAGTACTTC. Its translation is CASSGAGGRTYEQYF.

Many counts were recorded for this clonotype. The J gene is TRBJ1-6, the V gene TRBV4-1, with D perhaps TRBD1 (5 bases). CDR3 length: 11 amino acids. CDR1 is MGHRA and CDR2 is YSYEKL in the germline V gene. V was cut by 5 bases and J by 14 bases, with 10 bases left in between. CDR3 sequence (DNA): TGCGCCAGCAGCGCAGGGCTCTCCCTCCACTTT. Its protein product is CASSAGLSLHF.

This sequence joins TRBV6-2 or TRBV6-3 and TRBJ2-2; 12 positions match TRBD1. Germline V gene sequence: CDR1 MNHEY, CDR2 SVGEGT. The CDR3 has 15 residues. V shed 7 bases and J 4 bases; nucleotides not matched to a gene: 4. CDR3: CASKRDRGRTGELFF. CDR3 nucleotides: TGTGCCAGCAAGCGGGACAGGGGGCGCACCGGGGAGCTGTTTTTT.

The rearrangement joins TRBV7-9 to TRBJ2-2; D possibly corresponds to TRBD1 (6 bases). V lost 0 bases to trimming and J lost 4 bases, with 9 bases between them. The germline V gene encodes CDR1 SEHNR and CDR2 FQNEAQ (reference sequence). The CDR3 sequence is 15 residues long. The CDR3 DNA reads TGTGCCAGCAGCTTAGCACAGGGCAGCACCGGGGAGCTGTTTTTT. Protein: CASSLAQGSTGELFF.